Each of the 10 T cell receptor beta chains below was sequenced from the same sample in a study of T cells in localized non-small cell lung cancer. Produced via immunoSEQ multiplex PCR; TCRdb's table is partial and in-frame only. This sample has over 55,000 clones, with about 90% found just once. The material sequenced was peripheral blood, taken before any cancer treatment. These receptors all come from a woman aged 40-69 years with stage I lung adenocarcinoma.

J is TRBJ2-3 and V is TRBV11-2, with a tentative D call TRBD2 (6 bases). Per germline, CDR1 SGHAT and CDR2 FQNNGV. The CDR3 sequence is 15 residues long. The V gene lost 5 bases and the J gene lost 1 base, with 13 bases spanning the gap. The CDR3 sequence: CASSGWEVGTDTQYF. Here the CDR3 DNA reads TGTGCCAGCAGCGGTTGGGAGGTGGGCACAGATACGCAGTATTTT. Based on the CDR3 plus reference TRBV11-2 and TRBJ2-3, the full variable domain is EAGVAQSPRYKIIEKRQSVAFWCNPISGHATLYWYQQILGQGPKLLIQFQNNGVVDDSQLPKDRFSAERLKGVDSTLKIQPAKLEDSAVYLCASSGWEVGTDTQYFGPGTRLTVL.

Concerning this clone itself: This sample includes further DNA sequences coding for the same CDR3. The CDR3: CASSPPGPYNEQFF. The DNA for the CDR3 is TGTGCCAGCAGCCCCCCTGGTCCCTACAATGAGCAGTTCTTC. V is TRBV7-3 and J is TRBJ2-1, with D uncertain. V was clipped by 5 bases and J by 2 bases, with 10 bases between them. This CDR3 contains 14 residues. Germline V gene sequence: CDR1 SGHTA, CDR2 FQGTGA. Full variable domain (rest looked up from reference TRBV7-3 and TRBJ2-1): GAGVSQTPSNKVTEKGKYVELRCDPISGHTALYWYRQSLGQGPEFLIYFQGTGAADDSGLPNDRFFAVRPEGSVSTLKIQRTERGDSAVYLCASSPPGPYNEQFFGPGTRLTVL.

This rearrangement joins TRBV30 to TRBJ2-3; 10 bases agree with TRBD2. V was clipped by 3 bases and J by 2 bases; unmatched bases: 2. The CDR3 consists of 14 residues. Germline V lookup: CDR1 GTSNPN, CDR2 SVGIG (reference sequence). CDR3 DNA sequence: TGTGCCTGGAGACTAGCGGGACCCACAGATACGCAGTATTTT. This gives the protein CAWRLAGPTDTQYF.

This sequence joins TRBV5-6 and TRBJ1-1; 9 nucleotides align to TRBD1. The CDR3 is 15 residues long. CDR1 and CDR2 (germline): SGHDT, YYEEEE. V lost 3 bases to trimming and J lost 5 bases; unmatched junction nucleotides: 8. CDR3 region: CASSSSGTGLTEAFF. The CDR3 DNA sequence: TGTGCCAGCAGCTCGTCCGGGACAGGGTTGACTGAAGCTTTCTTT. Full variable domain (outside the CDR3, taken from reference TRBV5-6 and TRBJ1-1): DAGVTQSPTHLIKTRGQQVTLRCSPKSGHDTVSWYQQALGQGPQFIFQYYEEEERQRGNFPDRFSGHQFPNYSSELNVNALLLGDSALYLCASSSSGTGLTEAFFGQGTRLTVV.

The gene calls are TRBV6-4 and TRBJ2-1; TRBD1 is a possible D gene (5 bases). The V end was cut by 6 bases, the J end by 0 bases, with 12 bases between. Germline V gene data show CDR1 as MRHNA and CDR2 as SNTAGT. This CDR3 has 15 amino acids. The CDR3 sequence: CASRLDSRSYNEQFF. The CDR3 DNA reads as TGTGCCAGCAGATTAGACAGCCGCTCCTACAATGAGCAGTTCTTC.

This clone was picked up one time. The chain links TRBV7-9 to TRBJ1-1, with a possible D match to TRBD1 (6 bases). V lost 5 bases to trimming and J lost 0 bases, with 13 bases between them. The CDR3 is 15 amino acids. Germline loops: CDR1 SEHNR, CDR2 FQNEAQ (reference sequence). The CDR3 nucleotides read TGTGCCAGCAGCCGGACAGATATGATGAACACTGAAGCTTTCTTT. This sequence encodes CASSRTDMMNTEAFF.

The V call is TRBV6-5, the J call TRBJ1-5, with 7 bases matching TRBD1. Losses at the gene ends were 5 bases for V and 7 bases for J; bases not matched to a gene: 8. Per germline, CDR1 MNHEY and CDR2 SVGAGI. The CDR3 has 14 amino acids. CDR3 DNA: TGTGCCAGCAGTAGGAAGACAGGGTCGCAGCCCCAGCATTTT. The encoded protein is CASSRKTGSQPQHF.

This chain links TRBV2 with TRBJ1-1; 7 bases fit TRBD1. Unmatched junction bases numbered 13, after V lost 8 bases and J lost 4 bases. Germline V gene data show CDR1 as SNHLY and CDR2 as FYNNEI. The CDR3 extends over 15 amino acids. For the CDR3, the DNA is TGTGCCAGCCACTCAGGGGGGCTGATGGGCACTGAAGCTTTCTTT. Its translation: CASHSGGLMGTEAFF.

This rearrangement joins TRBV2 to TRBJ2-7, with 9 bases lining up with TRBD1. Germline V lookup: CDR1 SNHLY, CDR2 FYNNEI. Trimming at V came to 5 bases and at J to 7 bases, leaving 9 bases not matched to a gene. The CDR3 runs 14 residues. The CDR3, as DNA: TGTGCCAGCAGTATCGGGACAGGGATTTGGGAGCAGTACTTC. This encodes CASSIGTGIWEQYF.

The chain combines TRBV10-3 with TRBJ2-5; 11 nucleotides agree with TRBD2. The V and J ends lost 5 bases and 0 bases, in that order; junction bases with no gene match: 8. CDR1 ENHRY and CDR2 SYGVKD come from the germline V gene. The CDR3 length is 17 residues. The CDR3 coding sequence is TGTGCCATCAGTAGCCCTGGGACTAGCGGTAACCAAGAGACCCAGTACTTC. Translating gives CAISSPGTSGNQETQYF.